This T cell receptor beta chain was captured by sequencing in a study of blood T cells in healthy people across ages. The CDR3 runs to 16 residues. CDR1 MNHEY and CDR2 SMNVEV come from the germline V gene (reference sequence). V was pared by 5 bases and J by 10 bases, with 16 bases of the junction left unmatched. Then a second PCR, running roughly 7 to 11 cycles, was carried out with a sample-barcoded 5' primer and a J-beta primer mix. TCRdb fed the 5' RACE reads into MiXCR, producing one record per CDR3 protein. The profile shows 1.4 million to 1.5 million distinct CDR3 sequences, roughly 45% of them singletons.

The receptor comes from a woman under 30 in good health. The sample consisted of blood. The chain couples TRBV27 to TRBJ2-1; 8 bases fit TRBD2. The CDR3 DNA sequence: TGTGCCAGCAGTCCCCTGGCGGGAGGCAAGCGGGGAGAGCAGTTCTTC. Protein: CASSPLAGGKRGEQFF.